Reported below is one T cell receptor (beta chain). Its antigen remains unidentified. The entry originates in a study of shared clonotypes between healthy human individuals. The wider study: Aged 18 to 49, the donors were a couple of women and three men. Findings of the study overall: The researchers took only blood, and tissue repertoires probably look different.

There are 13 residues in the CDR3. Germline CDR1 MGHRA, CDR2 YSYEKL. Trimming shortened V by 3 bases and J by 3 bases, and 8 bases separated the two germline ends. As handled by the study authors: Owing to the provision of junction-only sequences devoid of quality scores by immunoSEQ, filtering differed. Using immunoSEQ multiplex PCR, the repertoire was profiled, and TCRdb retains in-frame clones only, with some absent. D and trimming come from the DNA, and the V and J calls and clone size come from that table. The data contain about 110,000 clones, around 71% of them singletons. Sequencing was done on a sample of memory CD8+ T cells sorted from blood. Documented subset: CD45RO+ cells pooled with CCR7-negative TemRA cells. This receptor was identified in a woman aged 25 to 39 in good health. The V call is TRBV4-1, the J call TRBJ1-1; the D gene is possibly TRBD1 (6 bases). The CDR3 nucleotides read TGCGCCAGCAGCCAGGCAGGGGACACTGAAGCTTTCTTT. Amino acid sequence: CASSQAGDTEAFF.